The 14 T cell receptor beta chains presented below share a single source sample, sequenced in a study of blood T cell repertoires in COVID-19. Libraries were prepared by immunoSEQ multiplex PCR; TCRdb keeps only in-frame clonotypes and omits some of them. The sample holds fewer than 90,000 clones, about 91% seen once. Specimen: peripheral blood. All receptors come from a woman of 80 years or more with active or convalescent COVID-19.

The CDR3 DNA reads as TGTGCCAGCAGCGTAGTAGGGGCGAACACTGAAGCTTTCTTT. Residues: CASSVVGANTEAFF. The V call is TRBV9, the J call TRBJ1-1; tentatively, D is TRBD1 (5 bases). This CDR3 has 14 amino acids. Germline V gene lookup returns CDR1 SGDLS and CDR2 YYNGEE. V lost 0 bases, J lost 1 base, and 7 bases lay in between.

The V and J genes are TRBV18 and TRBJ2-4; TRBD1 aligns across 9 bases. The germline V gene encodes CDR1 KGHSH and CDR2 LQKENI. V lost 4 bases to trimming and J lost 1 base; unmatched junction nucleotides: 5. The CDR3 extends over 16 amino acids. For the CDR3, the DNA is TGTGCCAGCTCACGGGAACAGGGGGCTGCCAAAAACATTCAGTACTTC. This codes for CASSREQGAAKNIQYF.

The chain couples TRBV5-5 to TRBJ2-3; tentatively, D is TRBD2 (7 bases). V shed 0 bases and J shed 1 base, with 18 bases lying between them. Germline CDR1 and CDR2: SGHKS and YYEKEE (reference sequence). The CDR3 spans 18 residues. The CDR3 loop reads CASSLVGRAGARTDTQYF. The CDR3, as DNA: TGTGCCAGCAGCTTGGTGGGTCGGGCGGGGGCCCGCACAGATACGCAGTATTTT. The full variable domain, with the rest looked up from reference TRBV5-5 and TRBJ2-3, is DAGVTQSPTHLIKTRGQQVTLRCSPISGHKSVSWYQQVLGQGPQFIFQYYEKEERGRGNFPDRFSARQFPNYSSELNVNALLLGDSALYLCASSLVGRAGARTDTQYFGPGTRLTVL.

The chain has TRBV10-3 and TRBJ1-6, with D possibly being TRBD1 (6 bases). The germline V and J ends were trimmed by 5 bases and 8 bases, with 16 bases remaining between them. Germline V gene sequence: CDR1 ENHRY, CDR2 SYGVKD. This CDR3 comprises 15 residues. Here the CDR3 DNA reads TGTGCCATCAGTAACTACAGGGCGTCTGATTCACCCCTCCACTTT. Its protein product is CAISNYRASDSPLHF.

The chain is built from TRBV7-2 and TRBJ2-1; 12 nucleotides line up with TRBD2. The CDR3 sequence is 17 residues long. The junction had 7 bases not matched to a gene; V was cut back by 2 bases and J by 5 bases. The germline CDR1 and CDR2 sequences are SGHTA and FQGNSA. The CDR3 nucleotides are TGTGCCAGCAGCTTAAGGGGAACTAGCGGGAGGAACAATGAGCAGTTCTTC. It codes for CASSLRGTSGRNNEQFF. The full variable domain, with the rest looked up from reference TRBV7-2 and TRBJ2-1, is GAGVSQSPSNKVTEKGKDVELRCDPISGHTALYWYRQSLGQGLEFLIYFQGNSAPDKSGLPSDRFSAERTGGSVSTLTIQRTQQEDSAVYLCASSLRGTSGRNNEQFFGPGTRLTVL.

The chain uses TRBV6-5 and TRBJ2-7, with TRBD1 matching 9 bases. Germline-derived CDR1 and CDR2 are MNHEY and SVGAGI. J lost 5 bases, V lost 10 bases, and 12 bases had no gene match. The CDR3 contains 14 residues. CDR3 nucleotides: TGTGCCATCACGCCCTGGGACAGGGCACACGAGCAGTACTTC. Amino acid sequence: CAITPWDRAHEQYF.

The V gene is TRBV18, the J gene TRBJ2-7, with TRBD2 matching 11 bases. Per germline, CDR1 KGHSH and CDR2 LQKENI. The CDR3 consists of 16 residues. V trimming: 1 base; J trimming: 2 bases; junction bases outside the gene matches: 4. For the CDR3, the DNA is TGTGCCAGCTCACCACAAGGGACTAGCGGAACCTACGAGCAGTACTTC. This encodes CASSPQGTSGTYEQYF.

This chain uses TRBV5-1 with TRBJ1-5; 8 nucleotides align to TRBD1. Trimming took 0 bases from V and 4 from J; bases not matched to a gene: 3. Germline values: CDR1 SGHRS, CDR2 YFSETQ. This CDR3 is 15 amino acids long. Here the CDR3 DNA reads TGCGCCAGCAGCTTGGCAGGGGGCTCAAATCAGCCCCAGCATTTT. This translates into CASSLAGGSNQPQHF. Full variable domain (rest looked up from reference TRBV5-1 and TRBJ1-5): KAGVTQTPRYLIKTRGQQVTLSCSPISGHRSVSWYQQTPGQGLQFLFEYFSETQRNKGNFPGRFSGRQFSNSRSEMNVSTLELGDSALYLCASSLAGGSNQPQHFGDGTRLSIL.

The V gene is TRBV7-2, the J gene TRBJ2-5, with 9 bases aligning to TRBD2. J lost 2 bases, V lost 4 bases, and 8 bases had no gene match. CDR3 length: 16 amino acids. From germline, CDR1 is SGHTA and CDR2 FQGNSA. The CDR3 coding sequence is TGTGCCAGCAGCTCTCCCATAGCGGGGGTGCAAGAGACCCAGTACTTC. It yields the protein CASSSPIAGVQETQYF.

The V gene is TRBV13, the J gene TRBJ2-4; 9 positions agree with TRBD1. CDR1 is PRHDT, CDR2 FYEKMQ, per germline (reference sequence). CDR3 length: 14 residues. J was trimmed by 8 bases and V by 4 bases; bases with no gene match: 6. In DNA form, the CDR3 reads TGTGCCAGCAGCTCGGACAGGGGAACGGACATTCAGTACTTC. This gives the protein CASSSDRGTDIQYF. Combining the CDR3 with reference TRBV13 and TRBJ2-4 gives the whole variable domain AAGVIQSPRHLIKEKRETATLKCYPIPRHDTVYWYQQGPGQDPQFLISFYEKMQSDKGSIPDRFSAQQFSDYHSELNMSSLELGDSALYFCASSSDRGTDIQYFGAGTRLSVL.

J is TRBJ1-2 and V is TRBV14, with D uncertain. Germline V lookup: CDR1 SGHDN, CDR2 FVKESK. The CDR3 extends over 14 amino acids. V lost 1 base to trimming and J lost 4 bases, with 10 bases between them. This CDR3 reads CASSQVASSYGYTF. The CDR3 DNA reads TGTGCCAGCAGCCAAGTAGCTTCCTCCTATGGCTACACCTTC.

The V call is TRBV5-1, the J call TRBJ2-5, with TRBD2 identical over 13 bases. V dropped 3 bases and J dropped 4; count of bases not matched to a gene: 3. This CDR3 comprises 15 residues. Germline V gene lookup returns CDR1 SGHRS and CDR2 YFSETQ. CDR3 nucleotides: TGCGCCAGCAGCTCGGGACTAGCGGGAACAGAGACCCAGTACTTC. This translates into CASSSGLAGTETQYF.

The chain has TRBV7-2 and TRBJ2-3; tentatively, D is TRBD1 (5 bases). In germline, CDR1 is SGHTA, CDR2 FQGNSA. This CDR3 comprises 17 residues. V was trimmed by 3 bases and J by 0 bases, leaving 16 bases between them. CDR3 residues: CASSFYRTARSTDTQYF. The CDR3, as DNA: TGTGCCAGCAGCTTTTACAGGACGGCGCGAAGCACAGATACGCAGTATTTT.

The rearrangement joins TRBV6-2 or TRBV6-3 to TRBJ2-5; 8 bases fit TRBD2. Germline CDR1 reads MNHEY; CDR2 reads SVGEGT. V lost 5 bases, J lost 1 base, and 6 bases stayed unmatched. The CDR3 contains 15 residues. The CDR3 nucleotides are TGTGCCAGCAGTGATCGCGGGGGGTCCCAAGAGACCCAGTACTTC. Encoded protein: CASSDRGGSQETQYF.